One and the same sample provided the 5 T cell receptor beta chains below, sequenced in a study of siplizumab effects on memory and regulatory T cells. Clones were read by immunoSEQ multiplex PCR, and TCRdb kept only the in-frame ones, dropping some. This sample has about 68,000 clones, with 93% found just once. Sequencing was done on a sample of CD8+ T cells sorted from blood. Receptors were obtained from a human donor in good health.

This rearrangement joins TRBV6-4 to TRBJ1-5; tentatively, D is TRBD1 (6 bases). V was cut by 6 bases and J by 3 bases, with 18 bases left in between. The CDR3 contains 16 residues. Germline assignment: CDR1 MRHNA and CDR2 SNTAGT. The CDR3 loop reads CASSYRQDSYNQPQHF. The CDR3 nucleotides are TGTGCCAGCAGCTACAGACAGGACAGTTACAATCAGCCCCAGCATTTT.

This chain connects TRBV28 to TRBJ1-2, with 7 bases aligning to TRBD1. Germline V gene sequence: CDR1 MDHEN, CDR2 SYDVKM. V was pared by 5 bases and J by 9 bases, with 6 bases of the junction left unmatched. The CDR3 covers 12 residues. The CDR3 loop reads CASSTIQGRYTF. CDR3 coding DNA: TGTGCCAGCAGTACGATACAGGGGCGCTACACCTTC.

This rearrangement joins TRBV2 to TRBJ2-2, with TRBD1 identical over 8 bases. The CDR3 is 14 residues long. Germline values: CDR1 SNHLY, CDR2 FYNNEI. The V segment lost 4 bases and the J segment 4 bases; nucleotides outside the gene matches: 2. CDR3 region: CASSAGGSTGELFF. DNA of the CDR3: TGTGCCAGCAGTGCAGGGGGCAGCACCGGGGAGCTGTTTTTT. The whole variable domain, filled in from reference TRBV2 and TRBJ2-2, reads EPEVTQTPSHQVTQMGQEVILRCVPISNHLYFYWYRQILGQKVEFLVSFYNNEISEKSEIFDDQFSVERPDGSNFTLKIRSTKLEDSAMYFCASSAGGSTGELFFGEGSRLTVL.

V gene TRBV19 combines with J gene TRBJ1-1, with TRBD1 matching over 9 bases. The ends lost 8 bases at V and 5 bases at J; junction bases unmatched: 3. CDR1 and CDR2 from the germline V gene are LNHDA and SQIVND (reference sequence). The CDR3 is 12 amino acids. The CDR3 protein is CASGTGWTEAFF. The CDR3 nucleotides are TGTGCCAGTGGGACAGGGTGGACTGAAGCTTTCTTT.

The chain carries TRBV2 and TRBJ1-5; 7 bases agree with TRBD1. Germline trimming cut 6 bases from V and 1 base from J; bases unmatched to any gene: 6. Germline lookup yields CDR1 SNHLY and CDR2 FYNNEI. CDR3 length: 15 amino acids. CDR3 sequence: CASSEIQGSNQPQHF. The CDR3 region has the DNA TGTGCCAGCAGCGAAATACAGGGGAGCAATCAGCCCCAGCATTTT.